This T cell receptor beta chain was retrieved from a study of blood T cell repertoires in COVID-19. The overall study: Samples representing acute and convalescent COVID-19 were sourced from the United States, Italy and Spain. Sources were T cells, B-cell-depleted T cells, or PBMCs; the material itself was cDNA or gDNA.

The CDR3 covers 13 residues. The V gene end was trimmed by 2 bases and the J gene end by 5 bases; junction bases not matched to a gene: 2. Methods used by the authors: Estimation of nucleated cell counts relied on the amplification of reference gene primers. The protocol was immunoSEQ multiplex PCR, while the TCRdb copy is restricted to in-frame clones and leaves out a portion. From that table come the V and J calls and clone size; the DNA was used to work out D and trimming. Altogether roughly 63,000 clones are present, 79% being singletons, with the ten largest covering 32%. The sequenced sample consisted of peripheral blood. This chain links TRBV12-3 or TRBV12-4 with TRBJ1-2; 7 nucleotides align to TRBD1. This receptor was taken from a human donor in a cohort sampled during active COVID-19. CDR3 residues: CASSLKGQYGYTF. The CDR3 DNA sequence: TGTGCCAGCAGTTTAAAGGGACAGTATGGCTACACCTTC.